This passage covers 20 T cell receptor beta chains from one sample sequenced in a study of T-cell memory formation after mild COVID-19 (dated by TCRdb to about 2021). Library creation used 5' RACE. Sequenced on an Illumina NovaSeq 6000. The public sequencing data were trimmed at Q25 with fastp and processed into clonotypes with MiXCR by TCRdb, which kept only in-frame beta chains. Duplicate CDR3 protein sequences are folded into a single record with the most common DNA and genes. The sample data list fewer than 150,000 distinct CDR3 sequences, and around 6.3% of these were observed just once. The ten biggest clones cover 2% to 2.5% of the sample. Source material: PBMCs or a T cell subset sorted from them (not recorded which). The source of these receptors is an adult woman who had mild COVID-19 (a few samples of this study predate the infection). The sample titles of this study are shuffled in the database, so cell type and time point are left out; the donor was told from shared clones.

This clonotype was seen only a few times. V usage is TRBV20-1 and J usage is TRBJ2-7; 10 bases match TRBD1. V shed 0 bases, J shed 3 bases, and the junction held 5 bases outside the gene matches. CDR1 DFQATT and CDR2 SNEGSKA come from the germline V gene (reference sequence). The CDR3 loop spans 15 amino acids. The CDR3 region has the DNA TGCAGTGCTAGAGAAAGGACAGGGGGATACTACGAGCAGTACTTC. Translated, it gives CSARERTGGYYEQYF.

The rearrangement uses TRBV14 and TRBJ2-1; 7 nucleotides match TRBD2. The CDR3 runs to 16 residues. CDR1 is SGHDN and CDR2 is FVKESK in the germline V gene. The junction had 14 bases not matched to a gene; V was cut back by 1 base and J by 11 bases. DNA for the CDR3: TGTGCCAGCAGCCAAGCTTACCCGGGACTATCGGTAAAGCAGTTCTTC. This gives the protein CASSQAYPGLSVKQFF. Filled out from reference TRBV14 and TRBJ2-1, the complete variable domain reads EAGVTQFPSHSVIEKGQTVTLRCDPISGHDNLYWYRRVMGKEIKFLLHFVKESKQDESGMPNNRFLAERTGGTYSTLKVQPAELEDSGVYFCASSQAYPGLSVKQFFGPGTRLTVL.

This clonotype was counted at least ten times. The chain couples TRBV7-6 to TRBJ2-7; maybe TRBD2 (5 bases). The CDR3 sequence is 13 residues long. Trimming stripped 1 base from V and 8 bases from J, with 12 bases between. CDR1 and CDR2 (germline): SGHVS, FNYEAQ. The CDR3: CASSLDVEGKQYF. The CDR3 DNA reads as TGTGCCAGCAGCTTAGACGTTGAGGGTAAGCAGTACTTC.

This rearrangement joins TRBV5-4 to TRBJ1-1; D is unresolved. The CDR3 has 12 residues. V shed 7 bases and J shed 7 bases, with 14 bases lying between them. Germline V gene sequence: CDR1 SGHNT, CDR2 YYREEE (reference sequence). The CDR3 loop is CASGRDPNEAFF. CDR3 DNA: TGTGCCAGCGGAAGAGACCCGAATGAAGCTTTCTTT.

The V and J genes are TRBV11-2 and TRBJ2-3; TRBD2 aligns across 10 bases. The CDR3 extends over 17 amino acids. V dropped 5 bases and J dropped 2; count of bases not matched to a gene: 10. Germline V lookup: CDR1 SGHAT, CDR2 FQNNGV. This chain's CDR3 is CASSRRTSGISTDTQYF. In DNA, the CDR3 is TGTGCCAGCAGCCGCCGGACTAGCGGAATTTCCACAGATACGCAGTATTTT. The full variable domain, with the rest looked up from reference TRBV11-2 and TRBJ2-3, is EAGVAQSPRYKIIEKRQSVAFWCNPISGHATLYWYQQILGQGPKLLIQFQNNGVVDDSQLPKDRFSAERLKGVDSTLKIQPAKLEDSAVYLCASSRRTSGISTDTQYFGPGTRLTVL.

This clonotype was seen only a few times. This rearrangement joins TRBV29-1 to TRBJ2-2; perhaps TRBD1 as D (6 bases). This CDR3 has 14 amino acids. From germline, CDR1 is SQVTM and CDR2 ANQGSEA. Trimming removed 7 bases from V and 0 bases from J, with 12 bases in between. CDR3 sequence: CSGRQETNTGELFF. CDR3 in DNA: TGCAGCGGACGACAGGAGACGAACACCGGGGAGCTGTTTTTT.

CDR3 DNA: TGCGCCAGCAGCTTGCTCGAGGGGGGGTCAGATACGCAGTATTTT. As protein: CASSLLEGGSDTQYF. This chain links TRBV5-1 with TRBJ2-3; maybe TRBD2 (7 bases). The V and J ends lost 1 base and 4 bases respectively, with 13 bases between them. Per the germline V gene, CDR1 is SGHRS and CDR2 is YFSETQ. The CDR3 consists of 15 residues.

V gene TRBV29-1 combines with J gene TRBJ2-6; the D gene is possibly TRBD1 (6 bases). The CDR3 consists of 14 residues. Germline V gene sequence: CDR1 SQVTM, CDR2 ANQGSEA. In nucleotides, the CDR3 is TGCATTGTTGGGGCAGGGGCGGGGGCCAACGTCCTGACTTTC. Its translation is CIVGAGAGANVLTF.

The rearrangement joins TRBV12-3 or TRBV12-4 to TRBJ1-1, with no clear D. Trimming left V 2 bases short and J 4 bases short, with 14 bases between. The CDR3 sequence is 15 residues long. CDR3 region: CASSLLRGPGTEAFF. The CDR3 nucleotides read TGTGCCAGCAGTTTATTACGGGGTCCGGGCACTGAAGCTTTCTTT.

This clonotype was seen repeatedly, ten times or more. The chain couples TRBV4-2 to TRBJ2-7, with D maybe TRBD2 (7 bases). The CDR3 spans 16 residues. Germline V CDR1 and CDR2: LGHNA, YNFKEQ. Trimming shortened V by 0 bases and J by 2 bases, and 14 bases separated the two germline ends. CDR3 DNA sequence: TGTGCCAGCAGCCAAGATACCGGGGGGCTGCCCTACGAGCAGTACTTC. As protein: CASSQDTGGLPYEQYF.

The chain employs TRBV12-3 or TRBV12-4 and TRBJ1-6; 8 nucleotides line up with TRBD1. V was clipped by 5 bases and J by 2 bases; unmatched bases: 8. This CDR3 is 17 amino acids long. The CDR3 DNA reads as TGTGCCAGCAGTATCCGGGACAGGCCTCCCTATAATTCACCCCTCCACTTT. It is translated as CASSIRDRPPYNSPLHF.

In its sample, this clonotype was seen many times. V gene TRBV12-3 or TRBV12-4 combines with J gene TRBJ1-2; 7 nucleotides match TRBD1. This CDR3 spans 13 amino acids. V lost 5 bases to trimming and J lost 7 bases; unmatched junction nucleotides: 7. Written as DNA, the CDR3 is TGTGCCAGCAGTCCAGGGGCAGGGGGTGGCTACACCTTC. Translating it yields CASSPGAGGGYTF.

The chain carries TRBV5-1 and TRBJ1-1; 8 positions agree with TRBD1. The ends lost 2 bases at V and 1 base at J; junction bases unmatched: 7. Germline V gives CDR1 SGHRS, CDR2 YFSETQ. The CDR3 has 16 residues. DNA of the CDR3: TGCGCCAGCAGCTTCTCCTCCGGGACAGGGAACACTGAAGCTTTCTTT. Its translation: CASSFSSGTGNTEAFF.

This clonotype appeared many times. V and J are TRBV5-1 and TRBJ2-1; unclear D gene. Trimming removed 0 bases at V and 0 bases at J, with 10 bases between. CDR3 length: 16 amino acids. The germline V gene encodes CDR1 SGHRS and CDR2 YFSETQ. CDR3 sequence (DNA): TGCGCCAGCAGCTTGGACCCATGGGGCTCCTACAATGAGCAGTTCTTC. Residues: CASSLDPWGSYNEQFF.

V and J are TRBV4-1 and TRBJ1-5; the D gene is possibly TRBD1 (5 bases). Germline-derived CDR1 and CDR2 are MGHRA and YSYEKL. V was clipped by 0 bases and J by 5 bases, with 11 bases between them. The CDR3 runs 15 residues. CDR3: CASSQDGAGYQPQHF. In DNA form, the CDR3 reads TGCGCCAGCAGCCAAGACGGGGCAGGGTATCAGCCCCAGCATTTT.

This clonotype showed up many times. The genes are TRBV20-1 and TRBJ2-5; 7 bases match TRBD2. The CDR3 is 13 amino acids. V lost 4 bases and J lost 5; bases outside the gene matches: 7. Germline V gene lookup returns CDR1 DFQATT and CDR2 SNEGSKA (reference sequence). CDR3 protein: CSATGRGGETQYF. For the CDR3, the DNA is TGCAGTGCTACCGGGCGCGGGGGTGAGACCCAGTACTTC.

In its sample, this clonotype was seen many times. The chain uses TRBV7-8 and TRBJ2-4, with 8 bases matching TRBD1. CDR1 is SGHVS and CDR2 is FQNEAQ in the germline V gene. This CDR3 contains 14 residues. Unmatched junction bases numbered 1, after V lost 3 bases and J lost 3 bases. The CDR3 loop is CASSLTGVKNIQYF. Written as DNA, the CDR3 is TGTGCCAGCAGCTTGACAGGGGTCAAAAACATTCAGTACTTC.

The sample holds a few counts of this clonotype. This chain uses TRBV3-1 with TRBJ2-7; unclear D gene. CDR1 is LGHDT and CDR2 is YNNKEL in the germline V gene (reference sequence). The CDR3 has 14 residues. The V end was cut by 0 bases, the J end by 4 bases, with 10 bases between. The CDR3 spells CASSQDSPFYEQYF. CDR3 in DNA: TGTGCCAGCAGCCAAGACAGCCCCTTTTACGAGCAGTACTTC.

In its sample, this clonotype was seen many times. The J gene is TRBJ2-1, the V gene TRBV7-2, with unresolved D. Germline loops: CDR1 SGHTA, CDR2 FQGNSA. V lost 8 bases to trimming and J lost 7 bases, with 15 bases between them. The CDR3 spans 13 residues. DNA of the CDR3: TGTGCCAGCTCGCTCTCAAGGGCTAATGAGCAGTTCTTC. Encoded protein: CASSLSRANEQFF.

The gene calls are TRBV29-1 and TRBJ1-2; 10 nucleotides align to TRBD1. Germline V CDR1 and CDR2: SQVTM, ANQGSEA. This CDR3 spans 14 amino acids. V trimming: 3 bases; J trimming: 1 base; junction bases outside the gene matches: 2. CDR3 amino acids: CSVERDRGNYGYTF. Written as DNA, the CDR3 is TGCAGCGTTGAGCGGGACAGGGGTAACTATGGCTACACCTTC.